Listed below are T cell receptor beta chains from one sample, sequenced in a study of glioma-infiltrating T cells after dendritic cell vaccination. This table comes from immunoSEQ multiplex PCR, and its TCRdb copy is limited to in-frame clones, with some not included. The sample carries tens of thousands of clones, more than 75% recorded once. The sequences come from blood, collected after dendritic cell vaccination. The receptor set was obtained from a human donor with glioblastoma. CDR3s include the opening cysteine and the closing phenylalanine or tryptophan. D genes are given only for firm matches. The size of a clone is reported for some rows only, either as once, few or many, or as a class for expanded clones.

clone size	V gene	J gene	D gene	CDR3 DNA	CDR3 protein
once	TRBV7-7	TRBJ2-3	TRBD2	TGTGCTAGCAGCCTTAGCGGGGCTACAGATACGCAGTATTTT	CASSLSGATDTQYF
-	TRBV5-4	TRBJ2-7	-	TGTGCCACCTCCACCGACTCGATCGGCGAGCAGTACTTC	CATSTDSIGEQYF
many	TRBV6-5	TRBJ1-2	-	TGTGCCAGCAGCCGCGACATAAACTATGGCTACACCTTC	CASSRDINYGYTF
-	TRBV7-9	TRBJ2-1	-	TGTGCCAGCAGCTTAGCTGACAATTACAATGAGCAGTTCTTC	CASSLADNYNEQFF
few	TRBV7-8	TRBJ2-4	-	TGTGCCAGCAGCTCCACAGGTCTCCTAGCCAAAAACATTCAGTACTTC	CASSSTGLLAKNIQYF
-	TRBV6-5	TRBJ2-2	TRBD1	TGTGCCAGCAGACGCGGACAGGGACGCACCGGGGAGCTGTTTTTT	CASRRGQGRTGELFF
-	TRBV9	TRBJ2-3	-	TGTGCCAGCAGCGCCCTCAGACAGGATACGCAGTATTTT	CASSALRQDTQYF
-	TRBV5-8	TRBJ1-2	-	TGTGCCAGCAGCTTCAAACTCTATGGCTACACCTTC	CASSFKLYGYTF
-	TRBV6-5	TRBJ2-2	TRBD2	TGTGCCAGCAGTCGCGCGGGGGAGAACACCGGGGAGCTGTTTTTT	CASSRAGENTGELFF
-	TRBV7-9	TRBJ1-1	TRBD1	TGTGCCAGCAGCGACGGACAGGGATCGGTGAACACTGAAGCTTTCTTT	CASSDGQGSVNTEAFF
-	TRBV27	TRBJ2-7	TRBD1	TGTGCCAGCAGTCTGAGAGGGACAGGGTTGACCTACGAGCAGTACTTC	CASSLRGTGLTYEQYF
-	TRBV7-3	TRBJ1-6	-	TGTGCCAGCAGCTTAAGCTATGGGGGCGATTCACCCCTCCACTTT	CASSLSYGGDSPLHF
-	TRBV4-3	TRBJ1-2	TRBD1	TGCGCCAGCAGCCCACAACAGGGGGAAATCGGTGGCTACACCTTC	CASSPQQGEIGGYTF
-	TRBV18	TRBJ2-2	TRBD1	TGTGCCAGCTCGCAGGGGGCGAACACCGGGGAGCTGTTTTTT	CASSQGANTGELFF
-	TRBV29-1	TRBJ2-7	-	TGCAGCGTTGGCCAGGCTTCCTACGAGCAGTACTTC	CSVGQASYEQYF
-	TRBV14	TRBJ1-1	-	TGTGCCAGCAGCCAAGTAAGGGCAGGGGAAAACACTGAAGCTTTCTTT	CASSQVRAGENTEAFF
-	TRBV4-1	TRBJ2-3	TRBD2	TGCGCCAGCAGCCAACGGGAGGGGTCACTCACAGATACGCAGTATTTT	CASSQREGSLTDTQYF
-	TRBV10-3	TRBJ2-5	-	TGTGCCATCAGTGAGTTGGAGGGAGGAAAGCCCCAGTACTTC	CAISELEGGKPQYF
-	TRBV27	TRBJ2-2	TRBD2	TGTGCCAGCAGCCCTGGGACTAGTTCTTTACACACCGGGGAGCTGTTTTTT	CASSPGTSSLHTGELFF
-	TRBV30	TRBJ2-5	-	TGTGCCTGGAGTTTACTGGGCAGCAAAGAGACCCAGTACTTC	CAWSLLGSKETQYF
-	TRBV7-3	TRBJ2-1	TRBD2	TGTGCCAGCAGCCCATTAGCGGGGGGAACTGGAGAGCAGTTCTTC	CASSPLAGGTGEQFF
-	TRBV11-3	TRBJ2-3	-	TGTGCCCCCCCCCGTTGGAGGGATACGCAGTATTTT	CAPPRWRDTQYF
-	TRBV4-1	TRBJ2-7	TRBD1	TGCGCCAGCAGCCAAGAGGAAGAGGACAGGGGGATCTACGAGCAGTACTTC	CASSQEEEDRGIYEQYF
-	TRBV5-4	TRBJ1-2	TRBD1	TGTGCCAGCAGCTTGGTCGGGACAGGGGGCTCGGGCTACACCTTC	CASSLVGTGGSGYTF
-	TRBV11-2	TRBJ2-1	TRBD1	TGTGCCAGCAGCTTAGTGGGACAGGGGTACAATGAGCAGTTCTTC	CASSLVGQGYNEQFF